Listed below are T cell receptor beta chains from one sample, sequenced in a study of T-cell memory formation after mild COVID-19. TCRdb reanalysed the 5' RACE reads using MiXCR and keeps one entry per CDR3 protein. Of hundreds of thousands of distinct CDR3 sequences in the sample, 20% to 30% were seen once. The material sequenced was PBMCs or a T cell subset sorted from them (not recorded which). These receptors were collected from an adult woman who had mild COVID-19 (a few samples of this study predate the infection). Cell type and time point are not known. Each CDR3 is given with its conserved first and last residue. Each record gives: J gene, V gene, clone size, D gene, CDR3 DNA, CDR3 protein. A D gene is named only where the DNA matches it firmly. Expanded clones get a size class; other rows say once, few or many, or leave the size out.

>TRBJ2-1|TRBV5-6|NA|NA
TGTGCCAGCAGCGAGGACGGCTCCTACAATGAGCAGTTCTTC
CASSEDGSYNEQFF
>TRBJ2-7|TRBV15|few|NA
TGTGCCACCAGCAGGGACGGAACCTCCTACGAGCAGTACTTC
CATSRDGTSYEQYF
>TRBJ2-7|TRBV3-1|NA|NA
TGTGCCAGCAGCCAAGATCACGGGGGAGGCTACGAGCAGTACTTC
CASSQDHGGGYEQYF
>TRBJ2-3|TRBV20-1|few|TRBD1
TGCAGTGCTAGAGATTCCCCGACAGGGGTAGGGGATACGCAGTATTTT
CSARDSPTGVGDTQYF
>TRBJ1-2|TRBV4-1|NA|TRBD1
TGCGCCAGCAGCCATTCGACAGGGGAGATCTATGGCTACACCTTC
CASSHSTGEIYGYTF
>TRBJ1-4|TRBV27|NA|NA
TGTGCCAGCAGCCGGGACGGCTTCGTCGCAACTAATGAAAAACTGTTTTTT
CASSRDGFVATNEKLFF
>TRBJ1-1|TRBV5-1|NA|NA
TGCGCCAGCAGCTTGGGGGACCAGAACACTGAAGCTTTCTTT
CASSLGDQNTEAFF
>TRBJ1-1|TRBV7-6|NA|TRBD1
TGTGCCAGCAGCAAAGACAGGGAGGACACTGAAGCTTTCTTT
CASSKDREDTEAFF
>TRBJ1-5|TRBV5-1|NA|NA
TGCGCCAGCAGCTTGGGCTCGGGGGGCGGAGGTCAGCCCCAGCATTTT
CASSLGSGGGGQPQHF
>TRBJ1-2|TRBV7-9|many|NA
TGTGCCAGCAGCGAGGGAGCTAACTATGGCTACACCTTC
CASSEGANYGYTF
>TRBJ2-5|TRBV2|many|NA
TGTGCCAGCAGTAACATAGTTGAAACATTCCAAGAGACCCAGTACTTC
CASSNIVETFQETQYF
>TRBJ2-3|TRBV6-4|few|NA
TGTGCCAGCAACACACCGGGACCCCACCAGACCAAGATACGTCCGTATTTT
CASNTPGPHQTKIRPYF
>TRBJ1-3|TRBV12-3/TRBV12-4|few|TRBD1
TGTGCCAGCAGTAACCCAGGGGGCTCTGGAAACACCATATATTTT
CASSNPGGSGNTIYF
>TRBJ2-1|TRBV14|few|TRBD1
TGTGCCAGCAGCCTGCATGGGGCCAGGGGGTTTCTTGATGAGCAGTTCTTC
CASSLHGARGFLDEQFF
>TRBJ2-7|TRBV6-5|few|NA
TGTGCCAGCAATAGGGCGGGCGAGCAGTACTTC
CASNRAGEQYF
>TRBJ2-4|TRBV11-3|NA|NA
TGTGCCAGCAGCTTAGATCACCCCTTGGCAGCCAAAAACATTCAGTACTTC
CASSLDHPLAAKNIQYF
>TRBJ2-1|TRBV24-1|NA|NA
TGTGCCACCAGTGATTTAGGTTCCAGGGTCAATGAGCAGTTCTTC
CATSDLGSRVNEQFF
>TRBJ2-1|TRBV29-1|few|NA
TGCAGCGTTGTTAGGGGTAGGGGTAGCGGAGCCTACAATGAGCAGTTCTTC
CSVVRGRGSGAYNEQFF
>TRBJ1-6|TRBV10-3|NA|NA
TGTGCCATCAGATCCGGGACTGGAAGTTCACCCCTCCACTTT
CAIRSGTGSSPLHF
>TRBJ2-3|TRBV6-4|NA|NA
TGTGCCAGCAGTGACTCGGGTTCGGGCGCAGATACGCAGTATTTT
CASSDSGSGADTQYF
>TRBJ1-1|TRBV12-3/TRBV12-4|NA|TRBD1
TGTGCCAGCAGGGGACAGGGGCGAGAAGCTTTCTTT
CASRGQGREAFF
>TRBJ1-1|TRBV24-1|NA|NA
TGTGCCACCTTACCCTCCTATATGAACACTGAAGCTTTCTTT
CATLPSYMNTEAFF
>TRBJ1-1|TRBV5-1|NA|NA
TGCGCCAGCAGCCTCACTACAGGGCGTATCGCTGAAGCTTTCTTT
CASSLTTGRIAEAFF
>TRBJ2-7|TRBV4-3|NA|TRBD2
TGCGCCAGCAGCGAGACCTGGACTAGCGGGAGATACGAGCAGTACTTC
CASSETWTSGRYEQYF
>TRBJ2-2|TRBV20-1|few|TRBD1
TGCAGTGCTTTACTACCGGGACAGGGGGCTACCGGGGAGCTGTTTTTT
CSALLPGQGATGELFF
>TRBJ1-4|TRBV7-9|NA|NA
TGTGCCAGCAGCTCCAGAGGGCCTGGGGACGAAAAACTGTTTTTT
CASSSRGPGDEKLFF
>TRBJ2-3|TRBV29-1|few|TRBD2
TGCAGCGTGGATAGCGGGACTAGGACAGATACGCAGTATTTT
CSVDSGTRTDTQYF
>TRBJ2-7|TRBV11-2|few|NA
TGTGCCAGCAGCTTAAGTACAGGCCTCTCGGGCTACGAGCAGTACTTC
CASSLSTGLSGYEQYF
>TRBJ1-1|TRBV3-1|NA|TRBD1
TGTGCCAGCATCCAAGATCGGGGGACAGGGAACACTGAAGCTTTCTTT
CASIQDRGTGNTEAFF
>TRBJ2-1|TRBV3-1|few|NA
TGTGCCAGCAGCCAAGTAATGGTAGGTGAGCAGTTCTTC
CASSQVMVGEQFF
>TRBJ2-3|TRBV27|NA|NA
TGTGCCAGCAGTCCCCGTGTTAGCAGAGATACGCAGTATTTT
CASSPRVSRDTQYF
>TRBJ1-4|TRBV30|few|TRBD1
TGTGCCTGGAGTGTATTGGGGACAGTGACTGAAAAACTGTTTTTT
CAWSVLGTVTEKLFF
>TRBJ1-1|TRBV7-8|NA|NA
TGTGCCAGCAGCGTTGGCCAGCGGAACACTGAAGCTTTCTTT
CASSVGQRNTEAFF
>TRBJ2-7|TRBV5-6|many|TRBD2
TGTGCCAGCAGCGGCCAGGCTAGCGGCCCTTTGGGGGAGCAGTACTTC
CASSGQASGPLGEQYF
>TRBJ1-1|TRBV3-1|NA|TRBD1
TGTGCCAGCAGCCACGGGACAGGGGGGATAACTGAAGCTTTCTTT
CASSHGTGGITEAFF
>TRBJ2-3|TRBV7-9|few|NA
TGTGCCAGCAGCTTAGCGCAGATCCCCTCAGATACGCAGTATTTT
CASSLAQIPSDTQYF
>TRBJ2-1|TRBV9|NA|NA
TGTGCCAGCAGCGGGGGGGCTAACAATGAGCAGTTCTTC
CASSGGANNEQFF
>TRBJ2-1|TRBV6-2/TRBV6-3|NA|NA
TGTGCCAGCAGTTACCAGGAAAGATCCCCCTACAATGAGCAGTTCTTC
CASSYQERSPYNEQFF
>TRBJ2-4|TRBV9|NA|NA
TGTGCCAGCAGCGCTACTCTAGCCAAAAACATTCAGTACTTC
CASSATLAKNIQYF
>TRBJ2-6|TRBV2|few|NA
TGTGCCAGCAGTTTATTAGGGAACTCTGGGGCCAACGTCCTGACTTTC
CASSLLGNSGANVLTF
>TRBJ1-5|TRBV30|NA|TRBD1
TGTGCCTGGTGCAGGGGGCGCGATCAGCCCCAGCATTTT
CAWCRGRDQPQHF
>TRBJ2-1|TRBV27|NA|TRBD2
TGTGCCAGCAGTTCTTCCCTACAGTACAGCGGGAGTAGAGATGAGCAGTTCTTC
CASSSSLQYSGSRDEQFF
>TRBJ2-2|TRBV5-1|few|NA
TGCGCCAGCAGCCGGGTAGCGGTGAACACCGGGGAGCTGTTTTTT
CASSRVAVNTGELFF
>TRBJ2-2|TRBV7-2|NA|NA
TGTGCCAGCAGCTTTGAATACACCGGGGAGCTGTTTTTT
CASSFEYTGELFF
>TRBJ2-7|TRBV6-5|few|NA
TGTGCCAGCAGTTCCCCCTTGACCTACGAGCAGTACTTC
CASSSPLTYEQYF
>TRBJ2-2|TRBV9|few|NA
TGTGCCAGCAGCGCCAGGCTCTTGAACACCGGGGAGCTGTTTTTT
CASSARLLNTGELFF
>TRBJ2-7|TRBV24-1|few|TRBD1
TGTGCCACCAGTGACCAAAGGGCTCCGGGACAGGTTTCTCAGCAGTACTTC
CATSDQRAPGQVSQQYF
>TRBJ2-2|TRBV20-1|NA|TRBD1
TGCAGTGCTCCCTACAGGGGAAACACCGGGGAGCTGTTTTTT
CSAPYRGNTGELFF